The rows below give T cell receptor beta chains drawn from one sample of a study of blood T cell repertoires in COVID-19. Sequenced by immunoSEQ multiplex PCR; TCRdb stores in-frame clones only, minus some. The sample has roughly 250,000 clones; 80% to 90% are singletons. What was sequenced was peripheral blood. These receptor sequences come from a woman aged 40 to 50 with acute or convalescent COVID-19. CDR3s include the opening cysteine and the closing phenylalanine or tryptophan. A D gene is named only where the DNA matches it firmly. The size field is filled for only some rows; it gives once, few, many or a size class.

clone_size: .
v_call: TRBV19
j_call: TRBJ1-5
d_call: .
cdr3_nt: TGTGCCAGTAGTATTACCGGGCCCCAGCATTTT
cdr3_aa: CASSITGPQHF

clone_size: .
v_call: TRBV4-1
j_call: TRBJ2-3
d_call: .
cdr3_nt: TGCGCCAGCAGCCCCCCTGCGGCGGAGAGCACAGATACGCAGTATTTT
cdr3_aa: CASSPPAAESTDTQYF

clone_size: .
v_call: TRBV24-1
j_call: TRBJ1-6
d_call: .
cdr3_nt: TGTGCCACCAGTGATGCAGGGTATAATTCACCCCTCCACTTT
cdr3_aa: CATSDAGYNSPLHF

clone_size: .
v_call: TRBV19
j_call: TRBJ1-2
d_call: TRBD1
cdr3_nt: TGTGCCAGTACCCTTACAGACAGGGGGCTTGGGTATGGCTACACCTTC
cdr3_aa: CASTLTDRGLGYGYTF

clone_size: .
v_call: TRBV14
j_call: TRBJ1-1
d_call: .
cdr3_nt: TGTGCCAGCAGCCAAGAAGGAGGGGTCGAAGCTTTCTTT
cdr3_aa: CASSQEGGVEAFF

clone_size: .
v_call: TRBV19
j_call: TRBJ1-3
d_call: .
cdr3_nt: TGTGCCAGTGAGGGCATGGGAAACACCATATATTTT
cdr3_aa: CASEGMGNTIYF

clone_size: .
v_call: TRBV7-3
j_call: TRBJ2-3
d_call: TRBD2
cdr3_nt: TGTGCCAGCAGCGCCGGGGGGGCCGGGTACACAGATACGCAGTATTTT
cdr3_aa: CASSAGGAGYTDTQYF

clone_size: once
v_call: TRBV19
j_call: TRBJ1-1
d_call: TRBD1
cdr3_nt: TGTGCCAGTACCCTGGACAGGGTTGCTGAAGCTTTCTTT
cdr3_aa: CASTLDRVAEAFF

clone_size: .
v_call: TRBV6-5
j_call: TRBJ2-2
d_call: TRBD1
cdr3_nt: TGTGCCAGCGGGAGACAGGGGAACACCGGGGAGCTGTTTTTT
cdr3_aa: CASGRQGNTGELFF

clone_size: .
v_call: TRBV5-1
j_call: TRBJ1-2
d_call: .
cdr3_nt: TGCGCCAGCAGTCCGCAACAGGGTGACTATGGCTACACCTTC
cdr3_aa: CASSPQQGDYGYTF

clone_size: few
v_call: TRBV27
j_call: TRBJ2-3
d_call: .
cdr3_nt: TGTGCCAGCAGTTTCCAGGAGACTAAGGATACGCAGTATTTT
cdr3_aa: CASSFQETKDTQYF

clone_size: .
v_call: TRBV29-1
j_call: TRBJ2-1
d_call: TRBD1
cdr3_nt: TGCAGCGTCCCCAGGTTGGGACAGGGAAGAATCGATGAGCAGTTCTTC
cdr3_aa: CSVPRLGQGRIDEQFF

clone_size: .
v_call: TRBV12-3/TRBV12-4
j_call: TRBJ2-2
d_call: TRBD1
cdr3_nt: TGTGCCAGCGACAGGGGGGGGACCGGGGAGCTGTTTTTT
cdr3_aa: CASDRGGTGELFF

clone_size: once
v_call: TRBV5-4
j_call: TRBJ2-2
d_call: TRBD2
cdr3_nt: TGTGCCAGCAGCTCAGGGACTAGCGGGGGGACTGCCGGGGAGCTGTTTTTT
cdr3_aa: CASSSGTSGGTAGELFF

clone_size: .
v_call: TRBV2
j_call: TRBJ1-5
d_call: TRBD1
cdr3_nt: TGTGCCAGCCGTCGCGAAGGGGGCTATTTATCAAAACAGCCCCAGCATTTT
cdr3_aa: CASRREGGYLSKQPQHF

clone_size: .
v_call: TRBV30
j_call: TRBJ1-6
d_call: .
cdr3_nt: TGTGCCTGGAGTGTACTCGGGAATTCACCCCTCCACTTT
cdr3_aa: CAWSVLGNSPLHF

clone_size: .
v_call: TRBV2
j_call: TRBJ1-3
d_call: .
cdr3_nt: TGTGCCAGCGGCCGCTCTGGAAACACCATATATTTT
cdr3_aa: CASGRSGNTIYF